This passage covers 13 T cell receptor beta chains from one sample sequenced in a study of PD-1 blockade in mismatch repair-deficient tumors. Sequenced by immunoSEQ multiplex PCR; TCRdb stores in-frame clones only, minus some. Among about 100,000 clones listed, over 65% were seen once. Specimen: peripheral blood, collected around 8 months after starting pembrolizumab. The receptors come from an adult with mismatch repair-deficient cancer.

The rearrangement joins TRBV11-1 to TRBJ1-1; possibly TRBD1 for D (6 bases). This CDR3 is 13 amino acids long. Germline lookup yields CDR1 SGHAT and CDR2 FQDESV (reference sequence). Trimming took off 4 bases at V and 6 bases at J, with 12 bases between the two ends. The CDR3 loop reads CASSWGGHSEAFF. The CDR3 DNA follows: TGTGCCAGCAGCTGGGGGGGGCACTCTGAAGCTTTCTTT.

This clone was detected a few times. V and J are TRBV2 and TRBJ2-2; tentative D call: TRBD1 (6 bases). Germline V gene lookup returns CDR1 SNHLY and CDR2 FYNNEI. The CDR3 runs to 15 residues. The germline V and J ends were trimmed by 4 bases and 4 bases, with 13 bases remaining between them. CDR3 region: CASSVWDIGTGELFF. CDR3 coding DNA: TGTGCCAGCAGTGTTTGGGACATAGGCACCGGGGAGCTGTTTTTT.

The gene calls are TRBV25-1 and TRBJ1-3; tentative D call: TRBD1 (5 bases). V was trimmed by 10 bases and J by 3 bases, leaving 13 bases between them. Per germline, CDR1 MGHDK and CDR2 SYGVNS. The CDR3 runs 13 residues. CDR3: CATGFGGGNTIYF. CDR3 coding DNA: TGTGCCACCGGCTTTGGGGGTGGAAACACCATATATTTT.

Concerning this clone itself: A junction end diverges from the germline sequence, so it may reflect a read error. J is TRBJ2-5 and V is TRBV7-7; TRBD2 matches 11 bases. Germline values: CDR1 SSHAT, CDR2 FNYEAQ (reference sequence). This CDR3 has 14 amino acids. The CDR3 protein is CASSPRTSGETQYF. CDR3 DNA sequence: TGTGCTAGCAGCCCTAGGACTAGCGGGGAGACCCAGTACTTC.

The CDR3, as DNA: TGTGCCAGCAGCTCACAAACCTCGACAGGGCCCGGGGAGCTGTTTTTT. Amino acid sequence: CASSSQTSTGPGELFF. The genes are TRBV7-9 and TRBJ2-2; the match to TRBD1 covers 7 bases. With 4 bases clipped from V and 6 bases from J, the junction kept 11 bases outside the gene matches. The CDR3 contains 16 residues. In germline, CDR1 is SEHNR, CDR2 FQNEAQ (reference sequence).

The rearrangement links TRBV7-9 to TRBJ2-3; TRBD2 matches 8 bases. This CDR3 is 16 amino acids long. Germline V lookup: CDR1 SEHNR, CDR2 FQNEAQ (reference sequence). Trimming took 8 bases from V and 3 from J; bases not matched to a gene: 13. The CDR3 loop is CASFPSGGGGTDTQYF. The CDR3 DNA sequence: TGTGCCAGCTTCCCTAGCGGAGGCGGGGGGACAGATACGCAGTATTTT. The whole variable domain, filled in from reference TRBV7-9 and TRBJ2-3, reads DTGVSQNPRHKITKRGQNVTFRCDPISEHNRLYWYRQTLGQGPEFLTYFQNEAQLEKSRLLSDRFSAERPKGSFSTLEIQRTEQGDSAMYLCASFPSGGGGTDTQYFGPGTRLTVL.

V usage is TRBV6-1 and J usage is TRBJ2-3; 8 positions agree with TRBD2. The V segment lost 4 bases and the J segment 0 bases; nucleotides outside the gene matches: 12. Germline CDR1 MNHNS, CDR2 SASEGT. The CDR3 consists of 18 residues. DNA of the CDR3: TGTGCCAGCAGTGCCACTAATTCCGGGACTAGGAGCACAGATACGCAGTATTTT. This gives the protein CASSATNSGTRSTDTQYF.

V gene TRBV7-2 combines with J gene TRBJ2-3; the D is unclear. This CDR3 contains 13 residues. The V gene lost 5 bases and the J gene lost 6 bases, with 12 bases spanning the gap. Germline CDR1 SGHTA, CDR2 FQGNSA. The CDR3 DNA follows: TGTGCCAGCAGCCTATCTGGATCCGATACGCAGTATTTT. Translation: CASSLSGSDTQYF.

CDR3 amino acids: CASSIPLDSAEAFF. The CDR3 nucleotides read TGTGCCAGTAGTATCCCCCTAGACAGTGCTGAAGCTTTCTTT. The V call is TRBV19, the J call TRBJ1-1; weak D call: TRBD1 (5 bases). CDR3 length equals 14 residues. Germline assignment: CDR1 LNHDA and CDR2 SQIVND (reference sequence). Deletions cut 3 bases from V and 6 bases from J, with 14 bases between.

CDR3 amino acids: CASRDRAEAFF. The CDR3 DNA reads TGTGCCAGCAGGGACAGGGCTGAAGCTTTCTTT. The chain is built from TRBV25-1 and TRBJ1-1, with 8 bases identical to TRBD1. Germline V gives CDR1 MGHDK, CDR2 SYGVNS. V gave up 6 bases and J gave up 6 bases; unmatched junction bases: 0. This CDR3 is built from 11 residues. Looking up the rest from reference TRBV25-1 and TRBJ1-1 gives the full variable domain: EADIYQTPRYLVIGTGKKITLECSQTMGHDKMYWYQQDPGMELHLIHYSYGVNSTEKGDLSSESTVSRIRTEHFPLTLESARPSHTSQYLCASRDRAEAFFGQGTRLTVV.

The J gene is TRBJ2-7, the V gene TRBV7-9, with D possibly being TRBD2 (5 bases). The length of the CDR3 is 14 residues. The germline V gene encodes CDR1 SEHNR and CDR2 FQNEAQ (reference sequence). V lost 3 bases and J lost 2, with 11 bases in between. DNA of the CDR3: TGTGCCAGCAGCTTGGCGGGCTCCACCTACGAGCAGTACTTC. Residues: CASSLAGSTYEQYF.

The rearrangement joins TRBV6-1 to TRBJ2-7; D is uncertain. Trimming removed 0 bases at V and 7 bases at J, with 13 bases between. The CDR3 is 14 amino acids. CDR1 is MNHNS, CDR2 SASEGT, per germline. In DNA, the CDR3 is TGTGCCAGCAGTGAAGCCCGGACGTCTACAGAGCAGTACTTC. Amino acid sequence: CASSEARTSTEQYF.

Concerning this clone itself: One end of the junction is discordant with germline, which a read error may explain. This chain links TRBV11-2 with TRBJ2-3; 7 nucleotides match TRBD2. CDR1 and CDR2 from the germline V gene are SGHAT and FQNNGV. The CDR3 extends over 12 amino acids. The CDR3 bases are TGTGCCAGCAGCTTAGGGTGGCTAGCGGTGTCTTTT. The encoded protein is CASSLGWLAVSF.